Included here is one TCR beta chain sequence, with context. What it binds is unknown. This sample stems from a study of STAT3 mutations in large granular lymphocyte leukemia. Overall study context: Among longitudinally sequenced T-LGLL patients, roughly half had canonical activating STAT3 mutations detected.

Notes on the study in general: In T-cell large granular lymphocyte leukemia, about half of patients showed multiple immunodominant subclonotypes. Variable sampling intervals and differing treatment regimens complicated linking therapy response to TCR clonal burden changes.

Repertoires were generated with immunoSEQ multiplex PCR, while TCRdb's copy carries only in-frame clones and drops some. The table shows some 30,000 clones, with around 85% occurring only once. This clonotype was sampled from a man aged 55-75 years with T-cell large granular lymphocyte leukemia. Some clones in this sample may be carry-over from other donors' samples. Input material: peripheral blood mononuclear cells.

The CDR3 nucleotides read TGTGCCAGCAGTTATGGAGACGTAGTCGGCGAGCAGTACTTC. The encoded protein is CASSYGDVVGEQYF. This chain uses TRBV6-6 with TRBJ2-7; no firm D call. Germline CDR1 MNHNY, CDR2 SVGAGI (reference sequence). This CDR3 has 14 residues. V shed 3 bases and J shed 6 bases, with 15 bases lying between them.